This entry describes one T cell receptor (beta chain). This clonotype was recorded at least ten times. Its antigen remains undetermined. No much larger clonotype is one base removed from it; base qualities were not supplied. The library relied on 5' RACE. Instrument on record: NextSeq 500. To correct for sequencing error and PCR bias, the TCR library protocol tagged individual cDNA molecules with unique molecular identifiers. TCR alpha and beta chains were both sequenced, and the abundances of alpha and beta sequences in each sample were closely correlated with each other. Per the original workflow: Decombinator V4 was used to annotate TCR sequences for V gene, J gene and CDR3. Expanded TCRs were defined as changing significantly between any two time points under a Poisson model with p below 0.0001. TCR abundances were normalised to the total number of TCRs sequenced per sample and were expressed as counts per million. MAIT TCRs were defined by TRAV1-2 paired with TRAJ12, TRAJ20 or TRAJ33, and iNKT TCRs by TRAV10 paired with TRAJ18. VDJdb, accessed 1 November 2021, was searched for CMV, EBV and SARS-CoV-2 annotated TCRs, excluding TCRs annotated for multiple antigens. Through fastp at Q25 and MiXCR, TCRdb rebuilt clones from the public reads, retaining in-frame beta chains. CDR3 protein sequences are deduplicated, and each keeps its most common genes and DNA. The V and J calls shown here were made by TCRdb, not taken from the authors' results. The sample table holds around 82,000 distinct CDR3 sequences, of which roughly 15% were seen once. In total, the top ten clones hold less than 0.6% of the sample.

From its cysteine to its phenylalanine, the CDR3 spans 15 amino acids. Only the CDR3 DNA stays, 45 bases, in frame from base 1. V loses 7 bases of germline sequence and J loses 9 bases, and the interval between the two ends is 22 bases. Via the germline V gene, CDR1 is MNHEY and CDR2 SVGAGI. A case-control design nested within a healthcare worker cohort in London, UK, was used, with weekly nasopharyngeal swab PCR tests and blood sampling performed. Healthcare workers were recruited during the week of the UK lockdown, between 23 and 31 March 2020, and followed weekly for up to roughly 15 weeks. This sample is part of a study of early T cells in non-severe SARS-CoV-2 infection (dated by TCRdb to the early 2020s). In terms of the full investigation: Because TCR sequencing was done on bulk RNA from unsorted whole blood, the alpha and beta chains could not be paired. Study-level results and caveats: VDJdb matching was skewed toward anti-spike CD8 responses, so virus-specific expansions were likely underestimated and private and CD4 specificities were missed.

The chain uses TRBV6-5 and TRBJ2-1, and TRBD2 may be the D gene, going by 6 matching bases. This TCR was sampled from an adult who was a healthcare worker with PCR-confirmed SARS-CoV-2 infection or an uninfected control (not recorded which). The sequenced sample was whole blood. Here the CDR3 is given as CASTPFHAGNGEQFF. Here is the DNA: TGTGCCAGCACCCCGTTTCATGCGGGAAATGGTGAGCAGTTCTTC.